The TCR beta chain under discussion was sequenced for a study of shared clonotypes between healthy human individuals. Across the study: Donors were two women and a few men aged 18 to 49. For every donor, three CD4 naive, three CD4 memory, two CD8 naive and one CD8 memory plates were used.

To note about this clone: Antigen: not known.

This table comes from immunoSEQ multiplex PCR, and its TCRdb copy is limited to in-frame clones, with some not included. The repertoire holds hundreds of thousands of clones, with roughly 73% as singletons. Study results and limitations: Among a few donors, roughly 5% of naive CD4 clonotypes were found in common. Inspection by rarefaction showed sorted-subset sequencing to be incomplete despite large depth.

The sample consisted of memory CD4+ T cells sorted from blood. The sample's subset: CD45RA-negative fraction. This TCR was recovered from a woman between 25 and 40 years old in good health.

The CDR3 here is CASMRGGSYNEQFF. In DNA form, the CDR3 reads TGTGCCAGCATGCGGGGGGGCTCCTACAATGAGCAGTTCTTC. This sequence joins TRBV28 and TRBJ2-1; 9 nucleotides line up with TRBD2. CDR1 MDHEN and CDR2 SYDVKM come from the germline V gene. This CDR3 region has 14 residues. V was pared by 7 bases and J by 0 bases, with 1 base of the junction left unmatched.